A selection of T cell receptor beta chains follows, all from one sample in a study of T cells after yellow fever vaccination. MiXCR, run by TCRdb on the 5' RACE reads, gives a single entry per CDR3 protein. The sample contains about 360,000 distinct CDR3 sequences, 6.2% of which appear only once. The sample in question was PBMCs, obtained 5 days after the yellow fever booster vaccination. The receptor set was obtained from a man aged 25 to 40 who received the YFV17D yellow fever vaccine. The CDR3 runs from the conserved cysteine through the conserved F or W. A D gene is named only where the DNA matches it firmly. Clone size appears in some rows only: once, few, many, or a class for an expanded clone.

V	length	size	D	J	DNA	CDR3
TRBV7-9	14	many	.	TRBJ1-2	TGTGCCAGCAGCTTATCCGACAGACTGGTGGGGTACACCTTC	CASSLSDRLVGYTF
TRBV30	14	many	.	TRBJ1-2	TGTGCCTGGATAACCGACTTTGCCGACTATGGCTACACCTTC	CAWITDFADYGYTF
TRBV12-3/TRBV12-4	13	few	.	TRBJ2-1	TGTGCCAGCAGTTCCCAGGGGAGGTATGAGCAGTTCTTC	CASSSQGRYEQFF
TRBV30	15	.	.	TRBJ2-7	TGTGCCTGGAGTGTAAGGGGGGGCAGACGCTACGAGCAGTACTTC	CAWSVRGGRRYEQYF
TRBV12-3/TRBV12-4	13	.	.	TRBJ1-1	TGTGCCAGCAGTTTAATTCTGGGCACTGAAGCTTTCTTT	CASSLILGTEAFF
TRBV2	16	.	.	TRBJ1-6	TGTGCCAGCAGGGGAACGGGGAGCTCCTATAATTCACCCCTCCACTTT	CASRGTGSSYNSPLHF
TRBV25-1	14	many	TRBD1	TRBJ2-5	TGTGCCAGCAGTGAATATACAGGGGAAGAGACCCAGTACTTC	CASSEYTGEETQYF
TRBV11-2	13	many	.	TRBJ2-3	TGTGCCAGCAGCTTTGACTTTACAGATACGCAGTATTTT	CASSFDFTDTQYF
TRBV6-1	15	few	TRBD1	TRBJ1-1	TGTGCCAGCAGCCGGGGACAGTTCCGGAACACTGAAGCTTTCTTT	CASSRGQFRNTEAFF
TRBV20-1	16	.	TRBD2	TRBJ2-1	TGCAGTGCTACCCGGACTAGCGGGGGCGGTTACAATGAGCAGTTCTTC	CSATRTSGGGYNEQFF
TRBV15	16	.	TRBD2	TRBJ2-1	TGTGCCACCAGTCCGCGAACTAGCGGGAGGTTAAATGAGCAGTTCTTC	CATSPRTSGRLNEQFF
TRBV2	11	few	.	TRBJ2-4	TGTGCCAGCCTGAGGGTGAACATTCAGTACTTC	CASLRVNIQYF
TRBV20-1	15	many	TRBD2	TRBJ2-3	TGCAGTGCTAGAAGACTAGCGGGAGATGCAGATACGCAGTATTTT	CSARRLAGDADTQYF
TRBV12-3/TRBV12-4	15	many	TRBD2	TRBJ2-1	TGTGCCAGCAGTCCTATGGGACTAGCCTACAATGAGCAGTTCTTC	CASSPMGLAYNEQFF